This T cell receptor beta chain was sequenced during a study of T cells in Graves' hyperthyroidism and ophthalmopathy. Broader study findings: Most thyroid clonotypes with frequency above 0.001 were detected in blood.

The sample holds many counts of this clonotype. Its target is not known. Trimming stripped 5 bases from V and 6 bases from J, with 13 bases between. The CDR3 contains 13 residues. Template material for amplifying TCR beta CDR3 regions consisted of RNA transcripts. HTBI primers were used for first-round RT-PCR of the TCR CDR3. TCRdb reanalysed the multiplex PCR reads using MiXCR and keeps one entry per CDR3 protein. The table has fewer than 750,000 distinct CDR3 sequences, about 15% seen once. Orbital computed tomography, thyroid ultrasound, serum thyroxine and TRAb, and clinical symptoms together informed the diagnoses.

The chain is built from TRBV12-3 or TRBV12-4 and TRBJ1-1; no definite D call. The sequenced sample was blood. This TCR derives from a woman aged 40 to 50 with Graves' ophthalmopathy. The CDR3 here is CASSQQWIAEAFF. CDR3 DNA: TGTGCCAGCAGTCAACAATGGATCGCTGAAGCTTTCTTT.